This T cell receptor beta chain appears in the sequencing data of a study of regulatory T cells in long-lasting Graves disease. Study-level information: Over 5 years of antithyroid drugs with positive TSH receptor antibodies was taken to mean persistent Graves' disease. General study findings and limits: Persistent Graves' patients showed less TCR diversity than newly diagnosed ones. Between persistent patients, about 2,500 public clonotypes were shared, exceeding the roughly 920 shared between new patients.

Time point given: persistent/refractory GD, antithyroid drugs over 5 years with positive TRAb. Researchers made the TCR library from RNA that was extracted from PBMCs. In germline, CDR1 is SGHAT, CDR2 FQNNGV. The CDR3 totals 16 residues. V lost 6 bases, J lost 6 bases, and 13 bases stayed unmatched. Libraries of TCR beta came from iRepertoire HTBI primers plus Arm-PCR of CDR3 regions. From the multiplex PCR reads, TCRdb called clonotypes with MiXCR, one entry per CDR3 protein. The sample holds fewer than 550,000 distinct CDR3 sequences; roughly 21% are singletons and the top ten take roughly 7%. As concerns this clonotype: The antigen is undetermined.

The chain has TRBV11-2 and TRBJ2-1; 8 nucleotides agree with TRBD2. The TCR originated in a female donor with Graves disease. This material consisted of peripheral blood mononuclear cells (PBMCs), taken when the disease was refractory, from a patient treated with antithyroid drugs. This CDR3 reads CASRNGGAGVGNEQFF. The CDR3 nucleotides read TGTGCCAGCAGGAATGGGGGAGCGGGAGTAGGCAATGAGCAGTTCTTC.